The 9 T cell receptor beta chains reported below all come from one sample, sequenced in a study of blood T cell repertoires in COVID-19. The data were produced by immunoSEQ multiplex PCR, yet TCRdb's version contains in-frame clones alone and is incomplete. The table lists around 120,000 clones, about 78% of them singletons, with approximately 2.4% in the top ten. Sequencing input: peripheral blood. Receptors originate from a man aged 70-80 years with acute or convalescent COVID-19.

CDR3 nucleotide sequence: TGTGCCAGCAGAGACCGATTCCGGGACAGGGGCGGTGGTACTGAAGCTTTCTTT. It codes for CASRDRFRDRGGGTEAFF. This chain links TRBV11-2 with TRBJ1-1; 10 positions agree with TRBD1. J lost 5 bases, V lost 6 bases, and 18 bases had no gene match. CDR3 length: 18 amino acids. Germline values: CDR1 SGHAT, CDR2 FQNNGV.

V and J are TRBV18 and TRBJ1-1; D gene ambiguous. V lost 3 bases and J lost 4, with 15 bases in between. This CDR3 is 15 amino acids long. Looked up from germline, CDR1 is KGHSH and CDR2 is LQKENI. The CDR3 sequence is CASSPFSGFPTEAFF. In DNA, the CDR3 is TGTGCCAGCTCACCGTTCAGTGGCTTTCCCACTGAAGCTTTCTTT.

CDR3 amino acids: CASSLWGSGGAGNEQFF. For the CDR3, the DNA is TGTGCCAGCAGCTTGTGGGGTAGCGGGGGGGCAGGCAATGAGCAGTTCTTC. The chain recombines TRBV7-2 with TRBJ2-1; 11 bases agree with TRBD2. This CDR3 is 17 amino acids long. Per germline, CDR1 SGHTA and CDR2 FQGNSA. The trim removed 3 bases at V and 6 bases at J, leaving 10 bases unmatched.

The chain carries TRBV5-3 and TRBJ2-3; 11 bases are a match to TRBD2. TRBV5-3 is given ORF status, its function remaining uncertain. V lost 4 bases to trimming and J lost 6 bases; unmatched junction nucleotides: 13. The CDR3 totals 17 residues. The DNA for the CDR3 is TGTGCCAGAAGCGTAGTGAGACTAGCGGGGTTGAGGGATACGCAGTATTTT. It encodes CARSVVRLAGLRDTQYF.

The genes are TRBV5-5 and TRBJ2-7; TRBD2 might be the D (5 bases). Trimming removed 0 bases from V and 2 bases from J, with 12 bases in between. Germline values: CDR1 SGHKS, CDR2 YYEKEE (reference sequence). The CDR3 contains 15 residues. The chain's CDR3 is CASSLVWVGTYEQYF. Here the CDR3 DNA reads TGTGCCAGCAGCTTGGTGTGGGTCGGGACCTACGAGCAGTACTTC.

The chain employs TRBV7-9 and TRBJ2-1; 10 bases are shared with TRBD2. The CDR3 has 16 amino acids. Per germline, CDR1 SEHNR and CDR2 FQNEAQ (reference sequence). The V gene end was trimmed by 5 bases and the J gene end by 7 bases; junction bases not matched to a gene: 11. DNA of the CDR3: TGTGCCAGCAGCGAGGGCAGCGGGGGGGCGGTGAATGAGCAGTTCTTC. This gives the protein CASSEGSGGAVNEQFF.

This rearrangement joins TRBV14 to TRBJ1-2; perhaps TRBD1 as D (5 bases). The CDR3 totals 13 residues. V lost 4 bases and J 8 bases, leaving 14 bases between the germline ends. Germline CDR1 SGHDN, CDR2 FVKESK. CDR3 sequence reads: CASSLGHLSGYTF. The CDR3 bases are TGTGCCAGCAGCCTTGGACACCTCTCCGGCTACACCTTC.

The genes are TRBV12-5 and TRBJ1-2, with D perhaps matching TRBD1 (6 bases). The CDR3 runs 14 residues. Germline V gene lookup returns CDR1 LGHNT and CDR2 FRNRAP. The V and J ends lost 3 bases and 4 bases respectively, with 12 bases between them. DNA for the CDR3: TGTGCTAGTGGTTTAGGGGGAATGGGCTATGGCTACACCTTC. Translated: CASGLGGMGYGYTF.

The rearrangement uses TRBV9 and TRBJ1-2, with TRBD1 matching 8 bases. The CDR3 extends over 18 amino acids. CDR1 is SGDLS, CDR2 YYNGEE, per germline. V was pared by 0 bases and J by 4 bases, with 14 bases of the junction left unmatched. This CDR3 reads CASSVGPGTGQAPYGYTF. The CDR3 DNA is TGTGCCAGCAGCGTAGGCCCCGGGACAGGTCAGGCGCCCTATGGCTACACCTTC.